These 27 T cell receptor beta chains originate from one sample sequenced in a study of T cells in tuberculosis. Assay used: immunoSEQ multiplex PCR; TCRdb lists only in-frame clones, some missing. This sample yields around 30,000 clones, of which 85% to 95% are seen a single time; less than 5.5% belongs to the top ten. What was sequenced was PBMCs. The receptors were sampled from a donor aged 10-29 years with latent tuberculosis or without tuberculosis infection.

The chain has TRBV7-3 and TRBJ2-1; 11 bases align to TRBD2. CDR3 length equals 16 residues. Looked up from germline, CDR1 is SGHTA and CDR2 is FQGTGA. Trimming cost V 4 bases and J 7 bases; bases outside gene matches: 9. The CDR3 here is CASSSSTSGVSNEQFF. The CDR3 DNA sequence: TGTGCCAGCAGCTCCTCGACTAGCGGGGTGTCAAATGAGCAGTTCTTC.

The chain combines TRBV19 with TRBJ2-1; 9 bases are shared with TRBD1. CDR3 length: 15 amino acids. Germline V CDR1 and CDR2: LNHDA, SQIVND (reference sequence). The junction had 6 bases not matched to a gene; V was cut back by 1 base and J by 8 bases. The CDR3 here is CASSIGTGDIHEQFF. The CDR3, as DNA: TGTGCCAGTAGTATAGGGACAGGGGATATTCATGAGCAGTTCTTC.

The CDR3 region has the DNA TGTGCCAGCAGTGAATTTGGGGTGGGGGGCACTGAAGCTTTCTTT. Residues: CASSEFGVGGTEAFF. V is TRBV25-1 and J is TRBJ1-1, with a tentative D call TRBD1 (5 bases). This CDR3 contains 15 residues. Germline V gene lookup returns CDR1 MGHDK and CDR2 SYGVNS. The germline V and J ends were trimmed by 1 base and 4 bases, with 13 bases remaining between them.

The chain recombines TRBV5-1 with TRBJ2-3; 12 bases are shared with TRBD2. The CDR3 is 16 amino acids. V was pared by 2 bases and J by 5 bases, with 6 bases of the junction left unmatched. The V gene's germline CDR1 is SGHRS and CDR2 YFSETQ. Here the CDR3 reads CASSFASGGAIDTQYF. The CDR3 DNA is TGCGCCAGCAGCTTCGCTAGCGGGGGGGCGATAGATACGCAGTATTTT.

The chain links TRBV28 to TRBJ2-4; possibly TRBD2 for D (5 bases). The germline V gene has CDR1 MDHEN and CDR2 SYDVKM. The CDR3 is 14 residues long. The V end was cut by 9 bases, the J end by 0 bases, with 12 bases between. CDR3 sequence (DNA): TGTGCCAGTTATAAGAGGGTAGCCAAAAACATTCAGTACTTC. Protein sequence: CASYKRVAKNIQYF. Combining the CDR3 with reference TRBV28 and TRBJ2-4 gives the whole variable domain DVKVTQSSRYLVKRTGEKVFLECVQDMDHENMFWYRQDPGLGLRLIYFSYDVKMKEKGDIPEGYSVSREKKERFSLILESASTNQTSMYLCASYKRVAKNIQYFGAGTRLSVL.

This chain joins TRBV11-2 and TRBJ1-6; no definite D call. Trimming took 0 bases from V and 10 from J, leaving 7 bases between them. Per the germline V gene, CDR1 is SGHAT and CDR2 is FQNNGV. This CDR3 is 13 amino acids long. The CDR3 here is CASSLDLGSPLHF. The CDR3 nucleotides read TGTGCCAGCAGCTTAGATTTGGGCTCACCCCTCCACTTT. The full variable domain, in which reference TRBV11-2 and TRBJ1-6 provide the parts outside the CDR3, is EAGVAQSPRYKIIEKRQSVAFWCNPISGHATLYWYQQILGQGPKLLIQFQNNGVVDDSQLPKDRFSAERLKGVDSTLKIQPAKLEDSAVYLCASSLDLGSPLHFGNGTRLTVT.

The chain recombines TRBV5-1 with TRBJ2-2; 8 nucleotides match TRBD2. Germline CDR1 is SGHRS and CDR2 is YFSETQ. The CDR3 totals 17 residues. With 1 base clipped from V and 2 bases from J, the junction kept 7 bases outside the gene matches. CDR3 protein: CASSLYGTRINTGELFF. CDR3 in DNA: TGCGCCAGCAGCTTGTATGGGACTAGGATCAACACCGGGGAGCTGTTTTTT.

V usage is TRBV19 and J usage is TRBJ2-7, with 8 bases fitting TRBD2. The V gene end was trimmed by 4 bases and the J gene end by 3 bases; junction bases not matched to a gene: 5. Per germline, CDR1 LNHDA and CDR2 SQIVND (reference sequence). This CDR3 is 14 amino acids long. The CDR3 region is CASSRRAGDYEQYF. The CDR3 nucleotides are TGTGCCAGTAGTAGACGAGCGGGGGACTACGAGCAGTACTTC. The full variable domain, completed using reference TRBV19 and TRBJ2-7, is DGGITQSPKYLFRKEGQNVTLSCEQNLNHDAMYWYRQDPGQGLRLIYYSQIVNDFQKGDIAEGYSVSREKKESFPLTVTSAQKNPTAFYLCASSRRAGDYEQYFGPGTRLTVT.

The J gene is TRBJ1-5, the V gene TRBV12-5, with 7 bases fitting TRBD1. The CDR3 loop spans 19 amino acids. Germline V gene data show CDR1 as LGHNT and CDR2 as FRNRAP. V was clipped by 0 bases and J by 2 bases; unmatched bases: 13. The CDR3 protein is CASGLVKTRQGDGNQPQHF. CDR3 nucleotide sequence: TGTGCTAGTGGTTTGGTAAAGACCAGACAGGGAGACGGCAATCAGCCCCAGCATTTT.

This clone was found once. The rearrangement uses TRBV11-1 and TRBJ2-7, with 9 bases lining up with TRBD1. The CDR3 spans 15 residues. V shed 3 bases and J 3 bases; nucleotides not matched to a gene: 6. Germline-derived CDR1 and CDR2 are SGHAT and FQDESV (reference sequence). The CDR3 sequence is CASSFPGQGNYEQYF. The CDR3 DNA follows: TGTGCCAGCAGCTTCCCGGGACAGGGTAACTACGAGCAGTACTTC.

The chain has TRBV5-1 and TRBJ1-3; D perhaps matches TRBD1 (6 bases). The CDR3 covers 17 residues. CDR1 SGHRS and CDR2 YFSETQ come from the germline V gene. Trimming stripped 4 bases from V and 4 bases from J, with 21 bases between. CDR3 in DNA: TGCGCCAGCAGCCCGACCCTCGCGGGGGCGAAGGGAAACACCATATATTTT. It codes for CASSPTLAGAKGNTIYF.

The chain carries TRBV19 and TRBJ2-3; TRBD2 might be the D (5 bases). Germline values: CDR1 LNHDA, CDR2 SQIVND (reference sequence). With 9 bases removed from V and 0 bases from J, the gap between germline ends came to 19 bases. The CDR3 runs 16 residues. CDR3 coding DNA: TGTGCCAGCGCCGATCTAAAGCGGACCAGCACAGATACGCAGTATTTT. Translated, it gives CASADLKRTSTDTQYF.

CDR3 nucleotide sequence: TGCGCCAGCAGTAGGGGACTAGCCCAAGAGACCCAGTACTTC. Protein product: CASSRGLAQETQYF. This rearrangement joins TRBV5-1 to TRBJ2-5; 9 bases match TRBD2. The V gene's germline CDR1 is SGHRS and CDR2 YFSETQ. The junction had 3 bases not matched to a gene; V was cut back by 5 bases and J by 1 base. The CDR3 has 14 amino acids.

This clone was counted once. The chain is built from TRBV5-6 and TRBJ2-3; tentative D call: TRBD1 (6 bases). This CDR3 region has 12 residues. The V gene's germline CDR1 is SGHDT and CDR2 YYEEEE. With 5 bases removed from V and 5 bases from J, the gap between germline ends came to 9 bases. CDR3 amino acids: CASRQGKDTQYF. The CDR3 DNA reads as TGTGCCAGCAGACAGGGTAAAGATACGCAGTATTTT.

The CDR3, as DNA: TGTGCCAGCAGTCTTCTGGGCCACCGTCCCGGCTACGAGCAGTACTTC. It specifies CASSLLGHRPGYEQYF. V gene TRBV4-2 combines with J gene TRBJ2-7; D unresolved. V lost 6 bases to trimming and J lost 3 bases, with 21 bases between them. Germline V gene lookup returns CDR1 LGHNA and CDR2 YNFKEQ. This CDR3 region has 16 residues.

V is TRBV9 and J is TRBJ2-3, with 13 bases matching TRBD2. The CDR3 runs 16 residues. Looked up from germline, CDR1 is SGDLS and CDR2 is YYNGEE. V lost 6 bases and J lost 4; bases outside the gene matches: 8. The CDR3 reads CASTPRGLAGPDTQYF. CDR3 DNA sequence: TGTGCCAGCACCCCACGGGGACTAGCGGGGCCAGATACGCAGTATTTT. The whole variable domain, filled in from reference TRBV9 and TRBJ2-3, reads DSGVTQTPKHLITATGQRVTLRCSPRSGDLSVYWYQQSLDQGLQFLIQYYNGEERAKGNILERFSAQQFPDLHSELNLSSLELGDSALYFCASTPRGLAGPDTQYFGPGTRLTVL.

The chain is built from TRBV5-1 and TRBJ2-3; D uncertain. Germline V gene data show CDR1 as SGHRS and CDR2 as YFSETQ. V was shortened by 4 bases and J by 3 bases, with 12 bases between the two germline ends. There are 14 residues in the CDR3. The CDR3 sequence: CASSPIKPTDTQYF. As DNA, the CDR3 is TGCGCCAGCAGCCCAATTAAGCCTACAGATACGCAGTATTTT.

The CDR3 nucleotides are TGCGCCAGCAGCTTGTACGTAGCGGACGGGGCCAACGTCCTGACTTTC. It encodes CASSLYVADGANVLTF. The V and J genes are TRBV5-1 and TRBJ2-6, with D perhaps TRBD2 (6 bases). Germline loops: CDR1 SGHRS, CDR2 YFSETQ. The CDR3 contains 16 residues. V lost 1 base and J 4 bases, leaving 12 bases between the germline ends. Complete variable domain (other parts from reference TRBV5-1 and TRBJ2-6): KAGVTQTPRYLIKTRGQQVTLSCSPISGHRSVSWYQQTPGQGLQFLFEYFSETQRNKGNFPGRFSGRQFSNSRSEMNVSTLELGDSALYLCASSLYVADGANVLTFGAGSRLTVL.

The V gene is TRBV30, the J gene TRBJ1-2; D gene ambiguous. The CDR3 spans 13 residues. Trimming removed 4 bases from V and 0 bases from J, with 9 bases in between. CDR1 is GTSNPN and CDR2 is SVGIG in the germline V gene (reference sequence). The CDR3 loop reads CAWNPDTNYGYTF. The CDR3 DNA sequence: TGTGCCTGGAACCCAGACACTAACTATGGCTACACCTTC.

A single count supports this clone. The rearrangement links TRBV9 to TRBJ1-2; a weak D match, TRBD1 (5 bases). Trimming left V 4 bases short and J 2 bases short, with 21 bases between. This CDR3 spans 17 amino acids. The germline V gene has CDR1 SGDLS and CDR2 YYNGEE. CDR3 nucleotide sequence: TGTGCCAGCAGCATACAATCTGCTGGGGGAGGAAACTATGGCTACACCTTC. Protein product: CASSIQSAGGGNYGYTF. The whole variable domain, remainder taken from reference TRBV9 and TRBJ1-2, is DSGVTQTPKHLITATGQRVTLRCSPRSGDLSVYWYQQSLDQGLQFLIQYYNGEERAKGNILERFSAQQFPDLHSELNLSSLELGDSALYFCASSIQSAGGGNYGYTFGSGTRLTVV.

This chain joins TRBV7-9 and TRBJ2-7; 7 positions match TRBD2. After removal of 3 bases from V and 4 bases from J, the junction contained 9 bases not matched to a gene. Germline V gene lookup returns CDR1 SEHNR and CDR2 FQNEAQ (reference sequence). This CDR3 contains 15 residues. The DNA for the CDR3 is TGTGCCAGCAGCTTTCTGGAGGCCGGGGGGTACGAGCAGTACTTC. This sequence encodes CASSFLEAGGYEQYF.

This chain uses TRBV10-3 with TRBJ1-5; 7 nucleotides match TRBD1. Germline CDR1 is ENHRY and CDR2 is SYGVKD. The trim removed 6 bases at V and 3 bases at J, leaving 8 bases unmatched. CDR3 length: 15 amino acids. The DNA of the CDR3 is TGTGCCATCAGCCCGGGACAGAACCACAATCAGCCCCAGCATTTT. Protein sequence: CAISPGQNHNQPQHF.

The J gene is TRBJ2-1, the V gene TRBV19; D is ambiguous. The V gene lost 0 bases and the J gene lost 0 bases, with 12 bases spanning the gap. CDR1 is LNHDA and CDR2 is SQIVND in the germline V gene (reference sequence). The CDR3 is 17 amino acids. CDR3 DNA: TGTGCCAGTAGTATAGATCAAACTTCACGCTCCTACAATGAGCAGTTCTTC. Encoded protein: CASSIDQTSRSYNEQFF. Full variable domain (remainder filled in from reference TRBV19 and TRBJ2-1): DGGITQSPKYLFRKEGQNVTLSCEQNLNHDAMYWYRQDPGQGLRLIYYSQIVNDFQKGDIAEGYSVSREKKESFPLTVTSAQKNPTAFYLCASSIDQTSRSYNEQFFGPGTRLTVL.

This chain connects TRBV5-8 to TRBJ1-5; possibly TRBD1 for D (6 bases). Per germline, CDR1 SGHTS and CDR2 YDEGEE. The V end lost 0 bases, the J end lost 5 bases, and 12 bases lay between the germline ends. The CDR3 covers 15 residues. The CDR3 spells CASSLAQGGYQPQHF. CDR3 nucleotides: TGTGCCAGCAGCTTGGCCCAAGGGGGATATCAGCCCCAGCATTTT.

This clone was recorded only once. The chain recombines TRBV7-9 with TRBJ2-3; 13 bases map to TRBD2. There are 16 residues in the CDR3. The junction had 7 bases not matched to a gene; V was cut back by 6 bases and J by 4 bases. CDR1 and CDR2 from the germline V gene are SEHNR and FQNEAQ (reference sequence). CDR3 region: CASRRPGLAGSDTQYF. CDR3 sequence (DNA): TGTGCCAGCAGACGTCCGGGACTAGCGGGGTCAGATACGCAGTATTTT. The variable domain in full, completed from reference TRBV7-9 and TRBJ2-3, reads DTGVSQNPRHKITKRGQNVTFRCDPISEHNRLYWYRQTLGQGPEFLTYFQNEAQLEKSRLLSDRFSAERPKGSFSTLEIQRTEQGDSAMYLCASRRPGLAGSDTQYFGPGTRLTVL.

This chain connects TRBV7-9 to TRBJ1-4; D not certain. Germline V CDR1 and CDR2: SEHNR, FQNEAQ (reference sequence). The CDR3 extends over 12 amino acids. Trimming cost V 10 bases and J 8 bases, with 14 bases left between them. The CDR3: CATDSGSEKLFF. DNA for the CDR3: TGTGCCACCGATTCAGGCTCAGAAAAACTGTTTTTT.

The V gene is TRBV6-1, the J gene TRBJ2-3; 8 bases are shared with TRBD1. Germline CDR1 MNHNS, CDR2 SASEGT. The CDR3 consists of 15 residues. Germline trimming cut 4 bases from V and 1 base from J; bases unmatched to any gene: 4. CDR3 nucleotides: TGTGCCAGCAGTGGAGGACAGGGTCGCACAGATACGCAGTATTTT. Translated, it gives CASSGGQGRTDTQYF.